This T cell receptor (beta chain) was profiled in a study of post-analysis software for immune sequencing data. Study overall: Courses of disease covered relapsing-remitting, secondary progressive and progressive-relapsing multiple sclerosis.

Study-level findings and limits: Strong co-clustering by F measure was seen for same-batch samples. Normalized Chao1 diversity in multiple sclerosis patients fell significantly below that of controls. Higher frequency in patients than in controls was seen for roughly five TRBV segments, with TRBV5-6, TRBV5-1 and TRBV20-1 among them.

CDR1 is MNHEY and CDR2 is SVGAGI in the germline V gene. Trimming pared 7 bases from V and 2 bases from J, leaving 13 bases between. The CDR3 totals 14 residues. About this clonotype itself: Its antigen is not identified.

Incorporated into the TCR beta cDNA libraries were unique molecular identifiers, which served to reduce PCR and sequencing biases. Some 500,000 cDNA molecules came from around 1 to 9.1 million T cells. TCRdb redid the calling of the PCR reads with MiXCR, one entry per CDR3 protein. The data contain approximately 730,000 distinct CDR3 sequences, under 60% of them singletons. The clonotype originates from a girl aged 5-17 years with multiple sclerosis. The specimen sequenced was blood. This chain connects TRBV6-5 to TRBJ2-3; D may be TRBD2 (6 bases). In DNA, the CDR3 is TGTGCCAGCACCCCGAGCGGGCTCACAGATACGCAGTATTTT. Translation: CASTPSGLTDTQYF.